This record covers a single T cell receptor beta chain. Its specificity is unknown. Here immunoSEQ multiplex PCR was the method, and the copy in TCRdb shows in-frame clones only, minus some. Among about 14,000 clones listed, roughly 78% were seen once. This sample was included in a study of PD-1 blockade in classical Hodgkin lymphoma. Study results and limitations: Newly diagnosed patients were reported to exhibit reduced baseline TCR diversity relative to healthy donors.

Germline lookup yields CDR1 MNHNS and CDR2 SASEGT. The CDR3 runs to 15 residues. V was cut by 2 bases and J by 0 bases, with 8 bases left in between. Brentuximab vedotin exposure varied, and every patient relapsed after autologous stem cell transplantation. V is TRBV6-1 and J is TRBJ1-3; tentative D call: TRBD1 (5 bases). The sequenced sample was peripheral blood mononuclear cells (PBMCs), obtained before the second cycle of nivolumab. The TCR sequence derives from a human donor with classical Hodgkin lymphoma. Written as DNA, the CDR3 is TGTGCCAGCAGTGAACAGGGACGCTCTGGAAACACCATATATTTT. Its protein is CASSEQGRSGNTIYF.